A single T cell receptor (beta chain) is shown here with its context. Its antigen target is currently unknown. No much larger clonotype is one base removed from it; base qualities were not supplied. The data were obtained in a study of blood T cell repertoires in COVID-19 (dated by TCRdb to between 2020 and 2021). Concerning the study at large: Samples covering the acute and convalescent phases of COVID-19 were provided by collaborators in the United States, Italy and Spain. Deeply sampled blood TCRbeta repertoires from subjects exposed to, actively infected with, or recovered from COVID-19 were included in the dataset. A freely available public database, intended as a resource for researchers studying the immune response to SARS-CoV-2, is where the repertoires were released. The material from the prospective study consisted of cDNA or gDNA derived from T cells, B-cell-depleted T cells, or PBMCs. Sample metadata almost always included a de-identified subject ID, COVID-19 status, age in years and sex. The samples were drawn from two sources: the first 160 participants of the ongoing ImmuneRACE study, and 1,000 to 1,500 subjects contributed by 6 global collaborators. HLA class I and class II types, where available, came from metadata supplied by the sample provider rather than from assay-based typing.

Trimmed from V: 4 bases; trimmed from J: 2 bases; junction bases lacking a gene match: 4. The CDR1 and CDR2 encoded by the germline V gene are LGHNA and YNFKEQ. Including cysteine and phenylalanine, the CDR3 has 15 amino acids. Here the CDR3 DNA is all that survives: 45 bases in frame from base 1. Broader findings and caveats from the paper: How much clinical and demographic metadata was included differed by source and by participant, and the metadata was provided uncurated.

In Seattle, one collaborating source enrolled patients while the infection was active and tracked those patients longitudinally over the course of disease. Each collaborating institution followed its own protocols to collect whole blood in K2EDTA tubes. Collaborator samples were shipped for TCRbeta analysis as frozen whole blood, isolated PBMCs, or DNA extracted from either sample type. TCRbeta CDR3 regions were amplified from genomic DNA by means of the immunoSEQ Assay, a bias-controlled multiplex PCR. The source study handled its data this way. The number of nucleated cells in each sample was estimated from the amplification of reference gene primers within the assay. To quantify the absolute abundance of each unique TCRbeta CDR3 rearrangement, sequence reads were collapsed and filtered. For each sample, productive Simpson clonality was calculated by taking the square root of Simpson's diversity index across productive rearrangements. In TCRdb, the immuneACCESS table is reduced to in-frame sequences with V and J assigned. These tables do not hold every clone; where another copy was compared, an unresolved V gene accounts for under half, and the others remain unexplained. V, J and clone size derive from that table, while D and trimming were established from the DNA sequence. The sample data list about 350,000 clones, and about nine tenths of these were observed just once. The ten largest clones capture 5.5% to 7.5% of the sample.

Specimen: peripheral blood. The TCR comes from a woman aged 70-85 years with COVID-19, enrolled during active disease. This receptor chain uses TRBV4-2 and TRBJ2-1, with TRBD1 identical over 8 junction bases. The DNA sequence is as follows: TGTGCCAGCAGCCCGACAGGGGCCACCTACAATGAGCAGTTCTTC. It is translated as CASSPTGATYNEQFF.